These T cell receptor beta chains were read from a single sample in a study of a mutant IDH1 vaccine in newly diagnosed glioma. Profiled with immunoSEQ multiplex PCR; TCRdb holds only in-frame clones, not every one. The sample yields about 98,000 clones, about 87% seen once. This specimen was PBMCs, taken from a glioma patient treated with radiotherapy, temozolomide or both. The source of these receptors is a woman in her forties or fifties with glioma. Each CDR3 is given with its conserved first and last residue. The D gene is left open where the match is weak. Size is omitted from some rows. Given values are once, few, many or a class for expanded clones.

V gene: TRBV11-2; D gene: TRBD1; J gene: TRBJ1-5; clone size: .; CDR3 DNA: TGTGCCAGAGAGCAGGGGGCGTATCAGCCCCAGCATTTT; CDR3 protein: CAREQGAYQPQHF
V gene: TRBV7-9; D gene: .; J gene: TRBJ1-2; clone size: .; CDR3 DNA: TGTGCCAGCAGCTTAGTTGAGTATGGCTACACCTTC; CDR3 protein: CASSLVEYGYTF
V gene: TRBV21-1; D gene: .; J gene: TRBJ2-3; clone size: .; CDR3 DNA: TGTGCCAGCAGCCTACGGGCGCAGTATTTT; CDR3 protein: CASSLRAQYF
V gene: TRBV28; D gene: .; J gene: TRBJ1-5; clone size: .; CDR3 DNA: TGTGCCAGCAGGGGGAGTTCCGTCTGGCAGCCCCAGCATTTT; CDR3 protein: CASRGSSVWQPQHF
V gene: TRBV11-3; D gene: .; J gene: TRBJ1-1; clone size: .; CDR3 DNA: TGTGCCAGCAGCTTCGGCGCGTTGACTGAAGCTTTCTTT; CDR3 protein: CASSFGALTEAFF
V gene: TRBV27; D gene: .; J gene: TRBJ2-7; clone size: .; CDR3 DNA: TGTGCCAGCAGTTTTGAGCGAGGGTTAGAGCAGTACTTC; CDR3 protein: CASSFERGLEQYF
V gene: TRBV4-2; D gene: .; J gene: TRBJ1-2; clone size: .; CDR3 DNA: TGTGCCAGCAGCCAAGACGAAAACTATGGCTACACCTTC; CDR3 protein: CASSQDENYGYTF
V gene: TRBV4-2; D gene: TRBD2; J gene: TRBJ2-2; clone size: .; CDR3 DNA: TGTGCCAGCAGCCCAGGGGGACTAGCGGTTGGAAGGGGGCTCACCGGGGAGCTGTTTTTT; CDR3 protein: CASSPGGLAVGRGLTGELFF
V gene: TRBV5-1; D gene: TRBD2; J gene: TRBJ2-2; clone size: .; CDR3 DNA: TGCGCCAGCGGCTTGGGACTAGCGGGAACAAACACCGGGGAGCTGTTTTTT; CDR3 protein: CASGLGLAGTNTGELFF
V gene: TRBV27; D gene: .; J gene: TRBJ2-7; clone size: .; CDR3 DNA: TGTGCCAGCAGTTTATTGCCGGGGGTAACTTATTACGAGCAGTACTTC; CDR3 protein: CASSLLPGVTYYEQYF
V gene: TRBV7-8; D gene: .; J gene: TRBJ2-7; clone size: .; CDR3 DNA: TGTGCCAGCAGTCCGGTCCAAATTGGGGACGAGCAGTACTTC; CDR3 protein: CASSPVQIGDEQYF
V gene: TRBV15; D gene: TRBD1; J gene: TRBJ1-4; clone size: .; CDR3 DNA: TGTGCCACCAGCAGGGGAAACCAACAGGGGGAAAAACTGTTTTTT; CDR3 protein: CATSRGNQQGEKLFF
V gene: TRBV27; D gene: TRBD2; J gene: TRBJ2-7; clone size: .; CDR3 DNA: TGTGCCAGCAGTTTGTCTAGCGGGGACTCCTACGAGCAGTACTTC; CDR3 protein: CASSLSSGDSYEQYF
V gene: TRBV29-1; D gene: TRBD1; J gene: TRBJ1-4; clone size: .; CDR3 DNA: TGCAGCGCCTTCGGGACAGGGAATGAAAAACTGTTTTTT; CDR3 protein: CSAFGTGNEKLFF
V gene: TRBV29-1; D gene: .; J gene: TRBJ1-1; clone size: .; CDR3 DNA: TGCAGCGTTGAACAGGGGAACACTGAAGCTTTCTTT; CDR3 protein: CSVEQGNTEAFF
V gene: TRBV28; D gene: .; J gene: TRBJ1-2; clone size: .; CDR3 DNA: TGTGCCAGCAGTTTGGTACAGGGAGGAGGCTACACCTTC; CDR3 protein: CASSLVQGGGYTF
V gene: TRBV5-1; D gene: .; J gene: TRBJ2-1; clone size: .; CDR3 DNA: TGCGCCAGCAGCTTGGTGATAGGGGGAGGAAATGAGCAGTTCTTC; CDR3 protein: CASSLVIGGGNEQFF
V gene: TRBV5-6; D gene: TRBD2; J gene: TRBJ2-1; clone size: once; CDR3 DNA: TGTGCCAGCCTGGGCCCTAGCGGGAGGAATGAGCAGTTCTTC; CDR3 protein: CASLGPSGRNEQFF
V gene: TRBV5-1; D gene: TRBD2; J gene: TRBJ2-3; clone size: once; CDR3 DNA: TGCGCCAGCAGCTTGGCCGCGGCTAGCGGGAGGGCGGATACGCAGTATTTT; CDR3 protein: CASSLAAASGRADTQYF
V gene: TRBV14; D gene: .; J gene: TRBJ1-2; clone size: .; CDR3 DNA: TGTGCCAGCAGCCAAGACGAGAGGGCCACCCTTCTCTATGGCTACACCTTC; CDR3 protein: CASSQDERATLLYGYTF
V gene: TRBV6-5; D gene: .; J gene: TRBJ1-4; clone size: .; CDR3 DNA: TGTGCCAGCAGTTTCCAGGGAGGGACTAATGAAAAACTGTTTTTT; CDR3 protein: CASSFQGGTNEKLFF
V gene: TRBV7-9; D gene: .; J gene: TRBJ2-2; clone size: .; CDR3 DNA: TGTGCCAGCAGCGACGACTTGTCTACGAACACCGGGGAGCTGTTTTTT; CDR3 protein: CASSDDLSTNTGELFF
V gene: TRBV2; D gene: .; J gene: TRBJ1-1; clone size: few; CDR3 DNA: TGTGCCAGCAGTGAAGCGCTTTGGACTGAAGCTTTCTTT; CDR3 protein: CASSEALWTEAFF
V gene: TRBV18; D gene: .; J gene: TRBJ1-3; clone size: .; CDR3 DNA: TGTGCCAGCTCATTACAGGAGAACTCTGGAAACACCATATATTTT; CDR3 protein: CASSLQENSGNTIYF
V gene: TRBV2; D gene: TRBD2; J gene: TRBJ2-1; clone size: .; CDR3 DNA: TGTGCCAGCAGCCGACGGAGAGAGCGGGAATCCTACAATGAGCAGTTCTTC; CDR3 protein: CASSRRRERESYNEQFF
V gene: TRBV6-1; D gene: .; J gene: TRBJ2-2; clone size: .; CDR3 DNA: TGTGCCAGCAGTGAAGGGGTTGGGGCCGGGGAGCTGTTTTTT; CDR3 protein: CASSEGVGAGELFF
V gene: TRBV30; D gene: .; J gene: TRBJ1-2; clone size: .; CDR3 DNA: TGTGCCTGGAGCCCCGACACGATTTATGGCTACACCTTC; CDR3 protein: CAWSPDTIYGYTF
V gene: TRBV10-1; D gene: .; J gene: TRBJ1-3; clone size: .; CDR3 DNA: TGCGCCAGCAGGTCGCAGGGAGTTACTAACACTGGAAACACCATATATTTT; CDR3 protein: CASRSQGVTNTGNTIYF
V gene: TRBV10-1; D gene: TRBD2; J gene: TRBJ2-2; clone size: .; CDR3 DNA: TGCGCCAGCAGTGAAGGGGCGGGAGGACCGAACACCGGGGAGCTGTTTTTT; CDR3 protein: CASSEGAGGPNTGELFF
V gene: TRBV6-5; D gene: .; J gene: TRBJ2-3; clone size: .; CDR3 DNA: TGTGCCAGCAGTTACTCGACTACAACAGATACGCAGTATTTT; CDR3 protein: CASSYSTTTDTQYF
V gene: TRBV28; D gene: .; J gene: TRBJ1-2; clone size: .; CDR3 DNA: TGTGCCAGCAGTTTAACACTTCAGGGTTTCAACTATGGCTACACCTTC; CDR3 protein: CASSLTLQGFNYGYTF
V gene: TRBV28; D gene: TRBD1; J gene: TRBJ2-3; clone size: .; CDR3 DNA: TGTGCCAGCAGTTTACAGGGGGCTGTCGAGTATTTT; CDR3 protein: CASSLQGAVEYF
V gene: TRBV6-1; D gene: .; J gene: TRBJ1-5; clone size: .; CDR3 DNA: TGTGCCAGCAGTGATATAGGGCACGGGGGAAATCAGCCCCAGCATTTT; CDR3 protein: CASSDIGHGGNQPQHF
V gene: TRBV5-1; D gene: .; J gene: TRBJ1-5; clone size: .; CDR3 DNA: TGCGCCAGCAGCTTGGGGGGTGGCAATCAGCCCCAGCATTTT; CDR3 protein: CASSLGGGNQPQHF
V gene: TRBV5-4; D gene: TRBD1; J gene: TRBJ1-1; clone size: .; CDR3 DNA: TGTGCCAGCAGCTGGGACAGCAACACTGAAGCTTTCTTT; CDR3 protein: CASSWDSNTEAFF
V gene: TRBV5-1; D gene: TRBD2; J gene: TRBJ2-5; clone size: once; CDR3 DNA: TGCGCCAGCAGCTTGGGAGCGGGAGGGTACCAAGAGACCCAGTACTTC; CDR3 protein: CASSLGAGGYQETQYF
V gene: TRBV7-9; D gene: .; J gene: TRBJ2-2; clone size: .; CDR3 DNA: TGTGCCAGCAGCTTGGGACGGGAAAACACCGGGGAGCTGTTTTTT; CDR3 protein: CASSLGRENTGELFF
V gene: TRBV19; D gene: TRBD2; J gene: TRBJ2-1; clone size: .; CDR3 DNA: TGTGCCAGTACCAAGAGAGGGGGGCAGGGGACTAGCGATGAGCAGTTCTTC; CDR3 protein: CASTKRGGQGTSDEQFF
V gene: TRBV28; D gene: .; J gene: TRBJ2-7; clone size: .; CDR3 DNA: TGTGCCAGCAGTTTTCCAGGGTACGAGCAGTACTTC; CDR3 protein: CASSFPGYEQYF
V gene: TRBV18; D gene: .; J gene: TRBJ1-4; clone size: .; CDR3 DNA: TGTGCCAGCTCACCTGCGAACAGCCAAACAACTAATGAAAAACTGTTTTTT; CDR3 protein: CASSPANSQTTNEKLFF
V gene: TRBV27; D gene: TRBD2; J gene: TRBJ2-1; clone size: once; CDR3 DNA: TGTGCCAGCCAAAAGAGGACTAGCGGGACTCCCTACTACAATGAGCAGTTCTTC; CDR3 protein: CASQKRTSGTPYYNEQFF
V gene: TRBV5-1; D gene: TRBD1; J gene: TRBJ2-3; clone size: .; CDR3 DNA: TGCGCCAGCAGCCCGGAGGTGCAGGGGGCCGCAGATACGCAGTATTTT; CDR3 protein: CASSPEVQGAADTQYF
V gene: TRBV2; D gene: .; J gene: TRBJ2-1; clone size: .; CDR3 DNA: TGTGCCAGCAGGTACAATGAGCAGTTCTTC; CDR3 protein: CASRYNEQFF
V gene: TRBV5-1; D gene: .; J gene: TRBJ1-3; clone size: .; CDR3 DNA: TGCGCCAGCAGCACGGGAGACGGAAACACCATATATTTT; CDR3 protein: CASSTGDGNTIYF
V gene: TRBV2; D gene: .; J gene: TRBJ2-5; clone size: .; CDR3 DNA: TGTGCCAGCCGAGCTGGTCGACTAAATTTTCAAGAGACCCAGTACTTC; CDR3 protein: CASRAGRLNFQETQYF
V gene: TRBV27; D gene: .; J gene: TRBJ1-5; clone size: .; CDR3 DNA: TGTGCCAGCAGCTCTGACTGGGATAGCAATCAGCCCCAGCATTTT; CDR3 protein: CASSSDWDSNQPQHF
V gene: TRBV5-1; D gene: TRBD1; J gene: TRBJ1-2; clone size: .; CDR3 DNA: TGCGCCAGCAGCTTGGCCGGGACAGGCGAAGGCTACACCTTC; CDR3 protein: CASSLAGTGEGYTF
V gene: TRBV28; D gene: TRBD1; J gene: TRBJ1-6; clone size: .; CDR3 DNA: TGTGCCAGCAGCACAGGGGTCTGGAATTCACCCCTCCACTTT; CDR3 protein: CASSTGVWNSPLHF
V gene: TRBV15; D gene: .; J gene: TRBJ1-1; clone size: .; CDR3 DNA: TGTGCCACCAGCAGGGACCGGGCCGAGAACACTGAAGCTTTCTTT; CDR3 protein: CATSRDRAENTEAFF
V gene: TRBV7-9; D gene: .; J gene: TRBJ1-3; clone size: .; CDR3 DNA: TGTGCCAGCAGTGAAAACACCATATATTTT; CDR3 protein: CASSENTIYF
V gene: TRBV29-1; D gene: TRBD2; J gene: TRBJ2-3; clone size: .; CDR3 DNA: TGCAGCGTGGACACGGGACTAGCAGATACGCAGTATTTT; CDR3 protein: CSVDTGLADTQYF
V gene: TRBV5-1; D gene: TRBD1; J gene: TRBJ2-5; clone size: .; CDR3 DNA: TGCGCCAGCAGCTACACCGGGACAGGGAGCGAGACCCAGTACTTC; CDR3 protein: CASSYTGTGSETQYF
V gene: TRBV4-1; D gene: .; J gene: TRBJ1-1; clone size: .; CDR3 DNA: TGCGCCAGCAGCCAAGAAGTCAGCATGAACACTGAAGCTTTCTTT; CDR3 protein: CASSQEVSMNTEAFF
V gene: TRBV10-2; D gene: .; J gene: TRBJ1-6; clone size: once; CDR3 DNA: TGCGCCAGCAGTGAGTCGGGGACGAGTAATTCACCCCTCCACTTT; CDR3 protein: CASSESGTSNSPLHF
V gene: TRBV7-8; D gene: TRBD1; J gene: TRBJ1-1; clone size: .; CDR3 DNA: TGTGCCAGCAGCCCCGACAGGGGAAATGAAGCTTTCTTT; CDR3 protein: CASSPDRGNEAFF
V gene: TRBV2; D gene: .; J gene: TRBJ2-2; clone size: .; CDR3 DNA: TGTGCCAGCAGTGAGTTCACCGGGGAGCTGTTTTTT; CDR3 protein: CASSEFTGELFF
V gene: TRBV4-1; D gene: TRBD2; J gene: TRBJ2-7; clone size: .; CDR3 DNA: TGCGCCAGCAGCCAAGGGCTAGCGGATACCTACGAGCAGTACTTC; CDR3 protein: CASSQGLADTYEQYF
V gene: TRBV4-1; D gene: TRBD1; J gene: TRBJ1-5; clone size: .; CDR3 DNA: TGCGCCAGCAGCCAAGATAGGGCAGGGGGGACGGCAAATCAGCCCCAGCATTTT; CDR3 protein: CASSQDRAGGTANQPQHF
V gene: TRBV28; D gene: .; J gene: TRBJ2-1; clone size: .; CDR3 DNA: TGTGCCAGCATCAGCGGAGAGACTTACAATGAGCAGTTCTTC; CDR3 protein: CASISGETYNEQFF